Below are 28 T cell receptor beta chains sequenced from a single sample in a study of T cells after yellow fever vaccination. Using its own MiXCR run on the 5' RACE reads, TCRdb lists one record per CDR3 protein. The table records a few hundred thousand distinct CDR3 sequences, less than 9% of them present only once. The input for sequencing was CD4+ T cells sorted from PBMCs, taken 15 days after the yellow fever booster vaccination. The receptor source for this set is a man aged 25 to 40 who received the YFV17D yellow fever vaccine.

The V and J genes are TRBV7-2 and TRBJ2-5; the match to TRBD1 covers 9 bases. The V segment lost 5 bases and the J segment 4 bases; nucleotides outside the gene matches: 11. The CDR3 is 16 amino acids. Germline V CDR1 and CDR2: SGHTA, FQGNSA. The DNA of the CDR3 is TGTGCCAGCAGCCAGCAGGGGACAGGGAGGGGAGAGACCCAGTACTTC. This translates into CASSQQGTGRGETQYF.

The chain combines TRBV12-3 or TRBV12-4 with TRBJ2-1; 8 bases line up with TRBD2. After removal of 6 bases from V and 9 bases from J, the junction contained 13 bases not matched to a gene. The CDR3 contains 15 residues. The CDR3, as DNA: TGTGCCAGCAGCCCCCTCTCCGGGAGGGCCGGTGAGCAGTTCTTC. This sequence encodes CASSPLSGRAGEQFF.

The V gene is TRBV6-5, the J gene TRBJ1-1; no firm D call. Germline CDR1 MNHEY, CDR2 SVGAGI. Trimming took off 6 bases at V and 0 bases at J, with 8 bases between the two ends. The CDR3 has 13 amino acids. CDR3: CASSLRLNTEAFF. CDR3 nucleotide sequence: TGTGCCAGCAGCCTCCGATTGAACACTGAAGCTTTCTTT.

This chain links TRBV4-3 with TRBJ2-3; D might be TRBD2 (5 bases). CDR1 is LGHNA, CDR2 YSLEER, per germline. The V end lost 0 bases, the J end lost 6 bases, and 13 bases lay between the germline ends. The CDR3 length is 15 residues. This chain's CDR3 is CASSQEGAGRDTQYF. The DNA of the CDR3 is TGCGCCAGCAGCCAAGAAGGCGCGGGCAGGGATACGCAGTATTTT.

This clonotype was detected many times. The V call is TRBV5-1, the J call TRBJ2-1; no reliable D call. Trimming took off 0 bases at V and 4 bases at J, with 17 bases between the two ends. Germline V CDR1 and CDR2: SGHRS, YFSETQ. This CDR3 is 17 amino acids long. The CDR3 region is CASSLARRTALYNEQFF. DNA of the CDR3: TGCGCCAGCAGCTTGGCCCGCCGGACGGCACTTTACAATGAGCAGTTCTTC.

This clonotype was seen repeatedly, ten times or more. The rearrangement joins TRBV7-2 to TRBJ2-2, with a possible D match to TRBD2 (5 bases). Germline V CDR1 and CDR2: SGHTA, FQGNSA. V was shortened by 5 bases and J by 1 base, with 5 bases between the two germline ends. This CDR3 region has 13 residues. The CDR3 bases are TGTGCCAGCAGCCGGGGGAACACCGGGGAGCTGTTTTTT. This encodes CASSRGNTGELFF.

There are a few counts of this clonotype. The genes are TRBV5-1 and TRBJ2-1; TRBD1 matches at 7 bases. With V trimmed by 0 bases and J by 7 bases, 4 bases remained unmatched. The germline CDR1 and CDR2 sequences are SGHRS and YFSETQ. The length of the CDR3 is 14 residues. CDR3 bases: TGCGCCAGCAGCTTGGAGGGGGCTCGGAATGAGCAGTTCTTC. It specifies CASSLEGARNEQFF.

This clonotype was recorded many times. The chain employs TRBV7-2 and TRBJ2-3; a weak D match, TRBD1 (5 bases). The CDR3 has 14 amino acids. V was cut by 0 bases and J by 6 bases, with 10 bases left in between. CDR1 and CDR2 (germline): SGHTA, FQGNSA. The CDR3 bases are TGTGCCAGCAGCTTAGCTCTCGCAGGGGATACGCAGTATTTT. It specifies CASSLALAGDTQYF.

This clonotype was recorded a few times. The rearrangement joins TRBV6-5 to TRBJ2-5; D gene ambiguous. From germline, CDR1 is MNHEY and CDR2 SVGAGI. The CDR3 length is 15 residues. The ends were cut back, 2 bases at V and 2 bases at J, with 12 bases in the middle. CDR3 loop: CASSYRHPPQETQYF. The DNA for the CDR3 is TGTGCCAGCAGTTACAGGCACCCCCCACAAGAGACCCAGTACTTC.

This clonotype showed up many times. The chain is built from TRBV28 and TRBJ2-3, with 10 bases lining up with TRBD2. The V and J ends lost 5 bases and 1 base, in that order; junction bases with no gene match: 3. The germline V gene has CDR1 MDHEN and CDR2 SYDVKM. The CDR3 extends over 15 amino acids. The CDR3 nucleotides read TGTGCCAGCAGTCTAGCGGGAGTCGGCACAGATACGCAGTATTTT. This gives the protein CASSLAGVGTDTQYF. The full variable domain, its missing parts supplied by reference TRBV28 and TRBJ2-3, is DVKVTQSSRYLVKRTGEKVFLECVQDMDHENMFWYRQDPGLGLRLIYFSYDVKMKEKGDIPEGYSVSREKKERFSLILESASTNQTSMYLCASSLAGVGTDTQYFGPGTRLTVL.

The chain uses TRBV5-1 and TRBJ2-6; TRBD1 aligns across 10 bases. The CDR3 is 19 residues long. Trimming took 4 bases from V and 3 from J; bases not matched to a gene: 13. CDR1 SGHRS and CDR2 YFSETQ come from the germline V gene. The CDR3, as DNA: TGCGCCAGCAGCCCGCACCTCCCGGGACAGGGGTATGGGGCCAACGTCCTGACTTTC. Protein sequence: CASSPHLPGQGYGANVLTF. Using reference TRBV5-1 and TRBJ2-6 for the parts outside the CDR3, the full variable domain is KAGVTQTPRYLIKTRGQQVTLSCSPISGHRSVSWYQQTPGQGLQFLFEYFSETQRNKGNFPGRFSGRQFSNSRSEMNVSTLELGDSALYLCASSPHLPGQGYGANVLTFGAGSRLTVL.

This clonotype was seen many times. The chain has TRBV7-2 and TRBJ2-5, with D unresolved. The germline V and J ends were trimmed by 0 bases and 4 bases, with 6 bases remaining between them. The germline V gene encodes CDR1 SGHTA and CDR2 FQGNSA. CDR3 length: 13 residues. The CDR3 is CASSLAARETQYF. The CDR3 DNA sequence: TGTGCCAGCAGCTTAGCGGCCCGAGAGACCCAGTACTTC.

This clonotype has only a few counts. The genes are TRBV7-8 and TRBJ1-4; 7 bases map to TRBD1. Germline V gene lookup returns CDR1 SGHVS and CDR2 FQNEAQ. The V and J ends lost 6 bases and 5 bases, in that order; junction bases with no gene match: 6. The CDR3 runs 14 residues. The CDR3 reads CASRPGTVNEKLFF. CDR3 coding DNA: TGTGCCAGCAGGCCCGGGACAGTGAATGAAAAACTGTTTTTT.

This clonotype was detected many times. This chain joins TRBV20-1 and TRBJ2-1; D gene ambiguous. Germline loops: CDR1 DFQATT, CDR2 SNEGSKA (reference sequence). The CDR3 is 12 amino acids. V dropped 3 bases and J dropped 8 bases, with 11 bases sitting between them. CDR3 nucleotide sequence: TGCAGTGCTAGTCTGGAGTCCGATGAGCAGTTCTTC. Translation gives CSASLESDEQFF.

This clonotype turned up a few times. The CDR3 sequence: CSATRDSEETQYF. The CDR3 coding sequence is TGCAGTGCGACCCGGGACAGCGAAGAGACCCAGTACTTC. The gene calls are TRBV20-1 and TRBJ2-5; 7 nucleotides match TRBD1. Germline assignment: CDR1 DFQATT and CDR2 SNEGSKA (reference sequence). Trimming cost V 6 bases and J 3 bases; bases outside gene matches: 7. This CDR3 contains 13 residues.

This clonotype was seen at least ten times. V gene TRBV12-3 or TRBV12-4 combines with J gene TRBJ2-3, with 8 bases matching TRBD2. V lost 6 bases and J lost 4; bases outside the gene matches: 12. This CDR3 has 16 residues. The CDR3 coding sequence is TGTGCCAGCAGCTTTAGCAACGGGAGGGCCGCAGATACGCAGTATTTT. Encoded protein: CASSFSNGRAADTQYF.

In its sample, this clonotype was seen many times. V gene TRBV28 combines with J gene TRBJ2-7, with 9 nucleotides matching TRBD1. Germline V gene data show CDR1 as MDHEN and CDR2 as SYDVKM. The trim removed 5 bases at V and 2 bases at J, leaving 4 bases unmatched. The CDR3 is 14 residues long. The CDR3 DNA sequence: TGTGCCAGCAGTGAGGGACAGGGCCCCTACGAGCAGTACTTC. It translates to CASSEGQGPYEQYF.

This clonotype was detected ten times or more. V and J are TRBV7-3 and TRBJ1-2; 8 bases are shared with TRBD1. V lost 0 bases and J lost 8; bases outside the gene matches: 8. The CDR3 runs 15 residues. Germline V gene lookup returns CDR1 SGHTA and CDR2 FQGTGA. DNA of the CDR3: TGTGCCAGCAGCTTAACGTTGACAGGGGAGGAAGGCTACACCTTC. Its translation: CASSLTLTGEEGYTF.

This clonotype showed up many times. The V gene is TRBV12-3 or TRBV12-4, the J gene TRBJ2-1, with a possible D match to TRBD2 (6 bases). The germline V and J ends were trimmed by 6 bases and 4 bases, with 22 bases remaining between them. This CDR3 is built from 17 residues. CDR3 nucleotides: TGTGCCAGCAGGGCCGGGGGTACGGGCGGGCCGTACAATGAGCAGTTCTTC. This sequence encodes CASRAGGTGGPYNEQFF.

CDR3 nucleotides: TGCGCCAGCAGCTTGGATCTAGCGGGAGGAAGAAATACGCAGTATTTT. Its protein is CASSLDLAGGRNTQYF. This chain joins TRBV5-1 and TRBJ2-3; TRBD2 agrees at 11 bases. This CDR3 is built from 16 residues. V dropped 0 bases and J dropped 7; count of bases not matched to a gene: 7. The V gene's germline CDR1 is SGHRS and CDR2 YFSETQ.

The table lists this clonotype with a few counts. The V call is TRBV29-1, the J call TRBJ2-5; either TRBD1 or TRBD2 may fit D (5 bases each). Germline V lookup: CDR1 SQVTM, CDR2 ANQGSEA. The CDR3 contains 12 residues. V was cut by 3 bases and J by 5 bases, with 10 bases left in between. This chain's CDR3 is CSVDKGRETQYF. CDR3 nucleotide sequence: TGCAGCGTTGATAAGGGACGCGAGACCCAGTACTTC.

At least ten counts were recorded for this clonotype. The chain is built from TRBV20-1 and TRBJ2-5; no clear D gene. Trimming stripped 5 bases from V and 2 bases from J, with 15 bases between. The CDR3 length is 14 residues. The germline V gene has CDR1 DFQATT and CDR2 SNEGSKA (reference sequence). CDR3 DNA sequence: TGCAGTGCTTTTGGGCCAAATACGCAAGAGACCCAGTACTTC. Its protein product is CSAFGPNTQETQYF.

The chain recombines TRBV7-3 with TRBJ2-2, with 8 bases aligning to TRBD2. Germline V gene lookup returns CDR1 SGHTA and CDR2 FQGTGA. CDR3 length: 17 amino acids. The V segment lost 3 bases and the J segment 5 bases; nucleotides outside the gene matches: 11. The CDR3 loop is CASSLKASGLQTGELFF. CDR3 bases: TGTGCCAGCAGCTTGAAGGCTAGCGGGTTACAGACCGGGGAGCTGTTTTTT.

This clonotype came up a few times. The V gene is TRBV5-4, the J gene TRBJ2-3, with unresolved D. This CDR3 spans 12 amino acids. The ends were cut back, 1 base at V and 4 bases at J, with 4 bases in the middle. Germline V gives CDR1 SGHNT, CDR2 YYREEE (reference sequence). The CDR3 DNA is TGTGCCAGCAGCTTGAAGCCAGATACGCAGTATTTT. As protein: CASSLKPDTQYF.

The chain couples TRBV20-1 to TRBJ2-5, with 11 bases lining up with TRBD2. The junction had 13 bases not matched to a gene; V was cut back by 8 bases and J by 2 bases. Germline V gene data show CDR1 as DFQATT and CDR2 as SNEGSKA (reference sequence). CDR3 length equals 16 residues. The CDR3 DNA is TGCAGTACAAAAAAACCCGGGACTAGCGGACAAGAGACCCAGTACTTC. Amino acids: CSTKKPGTSGQETQYF.

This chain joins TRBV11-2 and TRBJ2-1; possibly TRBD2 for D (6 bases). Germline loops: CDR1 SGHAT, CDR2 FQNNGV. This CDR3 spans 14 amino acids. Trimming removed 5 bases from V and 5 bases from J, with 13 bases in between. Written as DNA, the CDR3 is TGTGCCAGCAGCCCGGGACTTGTCAACAATGAGCAGTTCTTC. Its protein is CASSPGLVNNEQFF.

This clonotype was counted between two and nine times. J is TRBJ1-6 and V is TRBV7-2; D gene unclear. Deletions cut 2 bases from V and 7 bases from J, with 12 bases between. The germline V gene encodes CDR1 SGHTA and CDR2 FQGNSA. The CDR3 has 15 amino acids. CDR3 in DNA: TGTGCCAGCAGCTTAAACACCCCGGAAAATTCACCCCTCCACTTT. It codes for CASSLNTPENSPLHF.

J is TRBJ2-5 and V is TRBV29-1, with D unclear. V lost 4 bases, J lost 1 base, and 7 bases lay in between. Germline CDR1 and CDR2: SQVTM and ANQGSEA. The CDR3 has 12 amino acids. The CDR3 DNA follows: TGCAGCGTTGCCCGTGTCCAAGAGACCCAGTACTTC. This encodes CSVARVQETQYF.